The 18 T cell receptor beta chains below come from one sample, sequenced in a study of CD8+ T cells in alopecia areata. cDNA reverse transcribed from extracted RNA served as the sequencing template. Profiling relied on immunoSEQ multiplex PCR, and the TCRdb table lists in-frame clones only, not all of them. The table records roughly 97,000 clones, 41% of them present only once. Source material: CD4+ T cells sorted from blood. The source is a human donor with alopecia areata.

This clone was recorded a few times. The rearrangement uses TRBV7-9 and TRBJ1-2; D remains ambiguous. This CDR3 region has 11 residues. V shed 4 bases and J shed 4 bases, with 4 bases lying between them. The V gene's germline CDR1 is SEHNR and CDR2 FQNEAQ (reference sequence). This CDR3 is CASSSSYGYTF. In DNA form, the CDR3 reads TGTGCCAGCAGCTCCAGCTATGGCTACACCTTC.

This clone occurred once. The DNA of the CDR3 is TGTGCCAGCAGCCAGTCCCCTAGCGGGGGTCTCACCGGGGAGCTGTTTTTT. Protein sequence: CASSQSPSGGLTGELFF. The V gene is TRBV7-8, the J gene TRBJ2-2, with 10 nucleotides matching TRBD2. The CDR3 loop spans 17 amino acids. V was clipped by 5 bases and J by 4 bases; unmatched bases: 10. The germline V gene has CDR1 SGHVS and CDR2 FQNEAQ.

The V and J genes are TRBV30 and TRBJ2-5, with D possibly being TRBD2 (6 bases). Between the trimmed V and J ends, which lost 4 bases and 4 bases, there was a span of 16 bases. The length of the CDR3 is 14 residues. Per germline, CDR1 GTSNPN and CDR2 SVGIG (reference sequence). The CDR3 region has the DNA TGTGCCTGGACTCCCGCTAGCGTCCTAGAGACCCAGTACTTC. As protein: CAWTPASVLETQYF.

This clone was seen more than once but under ten times. This rearrangement joins TRBV7-2 to TRBJ2-3; TRBD2 is a possible D gene (7 bases). The CDR3 covers 18 residues. Germline V gives CDR1 SGHTA, CDR2 FQGNSA. V gave up 2 bases and J gave up 1 base, with 19 bases separating them. The DNA of the CDR3 is TGTGCCAGCAGCTTAACATCCGGTGGGGGGGGCCGCACAGATACGCAGTATTTT. This sequence encodes CASSLTSGGGGRTDTQYF.

The V gene is TRBV7-9, the J gene TRBJ1-2, with D maybe TRBD1 (5 bases). Germline V gene lookup returns CDR1 SEHNR and CDR2 FQNEAQ (reference sequence). The CDR3 totals 13 residues. Deletions cut 4 bases from V and 4 bases from J, with 10 bases between. This CDR3 reads CASSWGLTYGYTF. The CDR3 region has the DNA TGTGCCAGCAGCTGGGGACTGACCTATGGCTACACCTTC.

This clone showed up just a few times. The V and J genes are TRBV5-1 and TRBJ2-6, with TRBD1 as a possible D gene (7 bases). The CDR3 has 18 amino acids. Between the trimmed V and J ends, which lost 1 base and 0 bases, there was a span of 14 bases. Germline V gene data show CDR1 as SGHRS and CDR2 as YFSETQ. CDR3 bases: TGCGCCAGCAGCTTGCAGGGGGGAGCCCGCTCTGGGGCCAACGTCCTGACTTTC. Its translation is CASSLQGGARSGANVLTF.

The rearrangement links TRBV18 to TRBJ2-3; D is ambiguous. The CDR3 covers 14 residues. V was pared by 0 bases and J by 4 bases, with 8 bases between. Germline V gene lookup returns CDR1 KGHSH and CDR2 LQKENI. The chain's CDR3 is CASSPPAGADTQYF. The CDR3 nucleotides are TGTGCCAGCTCACCACCAGCCGGAGCAGATACGCAGTATTTT.

There are a few counts of this clone. CDR3 bases: TGTGCCAGCAGTCCCGTGAACACTGAAGCTTTCTTT. Its translation: CASSPVNTEAFF. The V gene is TRBV7-9, the J gene TRBJ1-1; no firm D call. CDR1 is SEHNR, CDR2 FQNEAQ, per germline (reference sequence). The CDR3 totals 12 residues. Trimming removed 6 bases from V and 0 bases from J, with 5 bases in between.

This clone was seen more than once but under ten times. The J gene is TRBJ2-7, the V gene TRBV29-1; 12 nucleotides agree with TRBD2. This CDR3 spans 13 amino acids. Trimming cost V 3 bases and J 3 bases; bases outside gene matches: 0. Germline CDR1 and CDR2: SQVTM and ANQGSEA. This chain's CDR3 is CSVETSGSYEQYF. Here the CDR3 DNA reads TGCAGCGTTGAGACTAGCGGGAGCTACGAGCAGTACTTC.

This clone was found a few times. The J gene is TRBJ2-7, the V gene TRBV5-1; D is tentatively TRBD1 or TRBD2 (5 bases each). CDR3 size: 15 residues. CDR1 is SGHRS and CDR2 is YFSETQ in the germline V gene. With 4 bases removed from V and 3 bases from J, the gap between germline ends came to 17 bases. The CDR3 region is CASSGGQGTFYEQYF. The CDR3, as DNA: TGCGCCAGCAGCGGAGGCCAGGGAACATTCTACGAGCAGTACTTC.

The J gene is TRBJ1-1, the V gene TRBV29-1; no firm D call. The CDR3 is made up of 12 amino acids. The germline CDR1 and CDR2 sequences are SQVTM and ANQGSEA. The germline V and J ends were trimmed by 5 bases and 3 bases, with 10 bases remaining between them. CDR3 protein: CSVLLRYTEAFF. DNA of the CDR3: TGCAGCGTTTTGTTGCGGTACACTGAAGCTTTCTTT.

The CDR3, as DNA: TGTGCCAGCAGCTTAGTCTCCCAGCCCCAGCATTTT. It codes for CASSLVSQPQHF. The gene calls are TRBV7-8 and TRBJ1-5, with no clear D. The CDR3 sequence is 12 residues long. Looked up from germline, CDR1 is SGHVS and CDR2 is FQNEAQ. Deletions cut 1 base from V and 7 bases from J, with 5 bases between.

The chain's CDR3 is CASSGIDYEQYF. The CDR3, as DNA: TGTGCCAGCAGTGGCATTGACTACGAGCAGTACTTC. The chain combines TRBV28 with TRBJ2-7; unclear D gene. V shed 5 bases and J shed 3 bases, with 8 bases lying between them. The CDR3 sequence is 12 residues long. Germline loops: CDR1 MDHEN, CDR2 SYDVKM.

V and J are TRBV20-1 and TRBJ2-2; no firm D call. The V gene lost 3 bases and the J gene lost 5 bases, with 4 bases spanning the gap. In germline, CDR1 is DFQATT, CDR2 SNEGSKA (reference sequence). This CDR3 has 11 amino acids. The CDR3 region has the DNA TGCAGTGCTAGGAGGACCGGGGAGCTGTTTTTT. Translation gives CSARRTGELFF.

V usage is TRBV15 and J usage is TRBJ1-1; D unresolved. The germline CDR1 and CDR2 sequences are LNHNV and YYDKDF (reference sequence). The germline V and J ends were trimmed by 0 bases and 4 bases, with 6 bases remaining between them. The CDR3 is 13 residues long. CDR3 sequence (DNA): TGTGCCACCAGCAGAGATGTAGCCACTGAAGCTTTCTTT. Residues: CATSRDVATEAFF.

This clone was counted a few times. CDR3: CASSIGTGGDIQYF. The CDR3 nucleotides are TGTGCCAGTAGTATTGGTACAGGCGGGGACATTCAGTACTTC. The chain combines TRBV19 with TRBJ2-4; the D gene is possibly TRBD2 (6 bases). CDR1 is LNHDA and CDR2 is SQIVND in the germline V gene (reference sequence). Trimming took 3 bases from V and 8 from J, leaving 14 bases between them. The CDR3 has 14 residues. The variable domain in full, with the rest retrieved from reference TRBV19 and TRBJ2-4, is DGGITQSPKYLFRKEGQNVTLSCEQNLNHDAMYWYRQDPGQGLRLIYYSQIVNDFQKGDIAEGYSVSREKKESFPLTVTSAQKNPTAFYLCASSIGTGGDIQYFGAGTRLSVL.

This clone has only a few counts. The chain joins TRBV7-9 to TRBJ2-3; 7 bases agree with TRBD1. The CDR3 has 15 amino acids. Germline CDR1 and CDR2: SEHNR and FQNEAQ (reference sequence). The V segment lost 3 bases and the J segment 6 bases; nucleotides outside the gene matches: 9. In DNA, the CDR3 is TGTGCCAGCAGCTTCCTAGTAGGGGGCGGGGATACGCAGTATTTT. The encoded protein is CASSFLVGGGDTQYF.

This clone was detected only a few times. The V call is TRBV18, the J call TRBJ1-4; the D is unclear. V lost 4 bases and J 0 bases, leaving 9 bases between the germline ends. CDR1 is KGHSH and CDR2 is LQKENI in the germline V gene. This CDR3 spans 15 amino acids. The CDR3 nucleotides read TGTGCCAGCTCACTTTCACAAGCAACTAATGAAAAACTGTTTTTT. Protein product: CASSLSQATNEKLFF.